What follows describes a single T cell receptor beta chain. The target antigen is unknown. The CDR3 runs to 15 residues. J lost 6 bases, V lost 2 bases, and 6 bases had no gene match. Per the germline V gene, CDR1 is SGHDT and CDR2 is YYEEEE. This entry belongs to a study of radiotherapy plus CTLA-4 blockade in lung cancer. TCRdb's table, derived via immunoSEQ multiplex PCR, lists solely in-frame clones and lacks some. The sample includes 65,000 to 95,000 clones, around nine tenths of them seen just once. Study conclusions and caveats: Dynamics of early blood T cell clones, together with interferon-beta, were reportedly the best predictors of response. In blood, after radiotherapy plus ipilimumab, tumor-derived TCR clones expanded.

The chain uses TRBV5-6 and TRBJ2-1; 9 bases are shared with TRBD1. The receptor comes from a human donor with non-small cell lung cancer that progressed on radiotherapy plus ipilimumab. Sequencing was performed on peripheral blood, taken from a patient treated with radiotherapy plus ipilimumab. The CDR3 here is CASSFTGQGSNEQFF. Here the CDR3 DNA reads TGTGCCAGCAGCTTCACGGGACAGGGAAGCAATGAGCAGTTCTTC.